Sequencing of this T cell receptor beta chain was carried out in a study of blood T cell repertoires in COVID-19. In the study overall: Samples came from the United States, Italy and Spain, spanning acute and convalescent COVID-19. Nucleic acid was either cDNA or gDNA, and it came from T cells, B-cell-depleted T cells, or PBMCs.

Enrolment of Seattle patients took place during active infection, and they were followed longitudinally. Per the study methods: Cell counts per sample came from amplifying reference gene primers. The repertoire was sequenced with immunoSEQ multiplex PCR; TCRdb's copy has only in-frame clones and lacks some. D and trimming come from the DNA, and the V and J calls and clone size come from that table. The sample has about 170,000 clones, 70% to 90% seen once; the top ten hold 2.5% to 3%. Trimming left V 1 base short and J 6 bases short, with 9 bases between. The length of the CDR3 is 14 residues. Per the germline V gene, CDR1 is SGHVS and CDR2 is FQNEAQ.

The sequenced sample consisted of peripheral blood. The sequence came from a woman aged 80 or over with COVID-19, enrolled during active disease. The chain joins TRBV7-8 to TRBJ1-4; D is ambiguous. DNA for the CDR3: TGTGCCAGCAGCTTAGGAGGCGCCTATGAAAAACTGTTTTTT. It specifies CASSLGGAYEKLFF.